This TCR beta chain comes out of a study of cytomegalovirus exposure and HLA in healthy donors. Those who donated were healthy bone marrow donors. PCR was performed using 60 Vbeta and 13 Jbeta primers. Only in-frame clones appear in the TCRdb table, and some are missing; sequencing was by immunoSEQ multiplex PCR. This sample has about 200,000 clones, with 85% found just once. Trimming stripped 4 bases from V and 4 bases from J, with 22 bases between. The CDR3 is made up of 17 amino acids. Looked up from germline, CDR1 is SGHNT and CDR2 is YYREEE (reference sequence). Input material: PBMCs. The clonotype comes from a woman aged 50 to 65 in good health and CMV-seronegative. The rearrangement uses TRBV5-4 and TRBJ2-3; perhaps TRBD2 as D (6 bases). The CDR3 is CASSQKRQRVQPDTQYF. The CDR3 DNA sequence: TGTGCCAGCAGCCAAAAACGGCAGCGGGTACAGCCAGATACGCAGTATTTT.